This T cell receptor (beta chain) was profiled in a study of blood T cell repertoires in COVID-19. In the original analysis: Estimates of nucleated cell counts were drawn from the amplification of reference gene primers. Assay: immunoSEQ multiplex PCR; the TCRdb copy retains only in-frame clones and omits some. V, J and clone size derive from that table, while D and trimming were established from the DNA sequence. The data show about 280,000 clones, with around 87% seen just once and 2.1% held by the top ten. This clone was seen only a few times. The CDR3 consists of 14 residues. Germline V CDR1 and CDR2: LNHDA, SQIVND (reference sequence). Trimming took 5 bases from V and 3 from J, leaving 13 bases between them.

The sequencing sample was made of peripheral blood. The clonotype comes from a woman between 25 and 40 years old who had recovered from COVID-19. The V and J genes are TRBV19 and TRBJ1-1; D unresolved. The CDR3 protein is CASSPPGGYTEAFF. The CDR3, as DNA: TGTGCCAGTAGTCCCCCGGGTGGGTACACTGAAGCTTTCTTT.